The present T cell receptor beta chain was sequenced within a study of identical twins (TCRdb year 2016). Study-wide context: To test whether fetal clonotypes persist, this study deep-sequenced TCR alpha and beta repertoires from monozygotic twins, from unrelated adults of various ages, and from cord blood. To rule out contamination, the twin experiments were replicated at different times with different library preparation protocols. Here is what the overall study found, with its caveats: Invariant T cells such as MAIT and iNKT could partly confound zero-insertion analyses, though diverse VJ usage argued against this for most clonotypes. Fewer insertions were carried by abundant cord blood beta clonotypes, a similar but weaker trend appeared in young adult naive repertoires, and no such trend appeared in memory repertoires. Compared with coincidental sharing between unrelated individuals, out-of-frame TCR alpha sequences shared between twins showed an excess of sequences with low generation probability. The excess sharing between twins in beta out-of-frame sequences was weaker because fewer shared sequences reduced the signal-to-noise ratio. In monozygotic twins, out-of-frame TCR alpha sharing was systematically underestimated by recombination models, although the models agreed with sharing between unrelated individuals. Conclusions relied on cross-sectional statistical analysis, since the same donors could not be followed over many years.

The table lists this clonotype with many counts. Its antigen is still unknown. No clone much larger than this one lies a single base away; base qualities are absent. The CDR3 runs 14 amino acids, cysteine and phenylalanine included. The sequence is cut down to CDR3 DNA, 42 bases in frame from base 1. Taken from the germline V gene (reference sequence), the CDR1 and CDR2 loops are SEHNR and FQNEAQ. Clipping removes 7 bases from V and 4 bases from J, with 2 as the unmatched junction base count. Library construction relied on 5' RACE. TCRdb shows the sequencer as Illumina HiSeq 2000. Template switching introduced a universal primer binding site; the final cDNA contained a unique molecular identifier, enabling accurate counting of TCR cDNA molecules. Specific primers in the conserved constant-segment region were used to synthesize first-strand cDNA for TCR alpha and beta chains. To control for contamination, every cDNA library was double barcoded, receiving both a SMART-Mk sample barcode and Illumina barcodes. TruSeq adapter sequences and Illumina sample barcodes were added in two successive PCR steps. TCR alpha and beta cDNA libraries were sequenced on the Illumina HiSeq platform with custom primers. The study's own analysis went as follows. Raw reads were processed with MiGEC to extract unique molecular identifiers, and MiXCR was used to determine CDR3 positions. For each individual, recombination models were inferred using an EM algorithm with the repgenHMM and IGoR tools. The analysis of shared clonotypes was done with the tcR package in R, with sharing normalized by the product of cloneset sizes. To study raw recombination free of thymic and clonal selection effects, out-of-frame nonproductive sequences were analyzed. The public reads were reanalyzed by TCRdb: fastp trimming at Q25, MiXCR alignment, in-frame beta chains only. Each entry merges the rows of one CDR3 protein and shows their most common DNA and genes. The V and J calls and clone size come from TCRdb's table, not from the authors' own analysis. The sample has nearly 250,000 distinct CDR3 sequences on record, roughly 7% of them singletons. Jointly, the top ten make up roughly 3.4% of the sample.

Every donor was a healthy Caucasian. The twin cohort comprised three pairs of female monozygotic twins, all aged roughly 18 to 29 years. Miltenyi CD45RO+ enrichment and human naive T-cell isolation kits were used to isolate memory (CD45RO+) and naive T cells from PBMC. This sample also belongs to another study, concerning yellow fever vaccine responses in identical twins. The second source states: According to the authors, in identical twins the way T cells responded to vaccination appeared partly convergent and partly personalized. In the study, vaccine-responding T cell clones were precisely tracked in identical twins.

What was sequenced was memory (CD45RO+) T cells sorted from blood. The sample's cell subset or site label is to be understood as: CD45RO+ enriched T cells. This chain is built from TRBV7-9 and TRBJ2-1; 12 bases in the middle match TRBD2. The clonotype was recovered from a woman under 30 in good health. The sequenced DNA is TGTGCCAGCAAGCTAGCGGGAGGGTACAATGAGCAGTTCTTC. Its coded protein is CASKLAGGYNEQFF. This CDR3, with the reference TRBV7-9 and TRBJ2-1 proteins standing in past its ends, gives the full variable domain DTGVSQNPRHKITKRGQNVTFRCDPISEHNRLYWYRQTLGQGPEFLTYFQNEAQLEKSRLLSDRFSAERPKGSFSTLEIQRTEQGDSAMYLCASKLAGGYNEQFFGPGTRLTVL.